One T cell receptor (beta chain) is described in this entry. The antigen remains unidentified. Trimming stripped 3 bases from V and 6 bases from J, with 12 bases between. Looked up from germline, CDR1 is SGHVS and CDR2 is FNYEAQ. This CDR3 is 14 amino acids long. The data were obtained in a study of T cells in narcolepsy. At the level of the study: Donors had narcolepsy type 1 or type 2, or were healthy controls. Overall study findings and caveats: Comparing one patient's CSF and blood CD4+ clonotypes highlighted HCRT- and TRIB2-specific autoreactive clonotypes. Reportedly, autoreactive clonotypes were serially detected in patients' blood but not controls'. Autoreactive clone sequences were missing from some blood memory CD4+ repertoires.

Clones were read by immunoSEQ multiplex PCR, and TCRdb kept only the in-frame ones, dropping some. The table records about 30,000 clones, 82% of them present only once. The TCR was taken from a human donor with narcolepsy. This rearrangement joins TRBV7-6 to TRBJ2-1, with D possibly being TRBD1 or TRBD2 (5 bases each). Sequencing was carried out using CD45RA- memory CD4+ T cells from PBMCs. For the CDR3, the DNA is TGTGCCAGCAGCTTTGTCAGGGAGAGCAATGAGCAGTTCTTC. Amino acid sequence: CASSFVRESNEQFF.